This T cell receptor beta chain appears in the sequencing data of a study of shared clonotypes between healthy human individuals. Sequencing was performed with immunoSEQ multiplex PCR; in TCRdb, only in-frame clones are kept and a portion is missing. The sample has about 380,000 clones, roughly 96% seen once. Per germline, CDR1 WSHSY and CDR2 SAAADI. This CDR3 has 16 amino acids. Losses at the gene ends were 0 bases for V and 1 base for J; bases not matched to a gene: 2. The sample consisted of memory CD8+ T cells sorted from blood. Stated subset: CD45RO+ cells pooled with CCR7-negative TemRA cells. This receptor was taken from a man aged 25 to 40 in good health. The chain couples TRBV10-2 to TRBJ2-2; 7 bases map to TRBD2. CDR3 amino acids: CASSESGTMNTGELFF. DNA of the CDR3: TGCGCCAGCAGTGAGTCAGGGACTATGAACACCGGGGAGCTGTTTTTT.